This passage covers 18 T cell receptor beta chains from one sample sequenced in a study of T cell responses to AZD1222 COVID-19 vaccine. Data came from immunoSEQ multiplex PCR; TCRdb stores just in-frame clones and leaves some out. The table has 72,000 or so clones, more than 75% seen once. The sequenced sample was peripheral blood, obtained on day 0 of AZD1222 vaccination. The receptors shown here come from an adult in good health.

The V and J genes are TRBV18 and TRBJ2-3; D perhaps matches TRBD2 (6 bases). V lost 2 bases and J 4 bases, leaving 7 bases between the germline ends. Looked up from germline, CDR1 is KGHSH and CDR2 is LQKENI. CDR3 length: 13 residues. CDR3 region: CASSPGGADTQYF. The CDR3 bases are TGTGCCAGCTCACCAGGCGGGGCAGATACGCAGTATTTT.

The V gene is TRBV7-8, the J gene TRBJ1-3; D gene unclear. CDR3 length equals 16 residues. The V and J ends lost 1 base and 1 base respectively, with 11 bases between them. CDR1 SGHVS and CDR2 FQNEAQ come from the germline V gene. This CDR3 is CASSLGAGGSGNTIYF. In nucleotides, the CDR3 is TGTGCCAGCAGCTTAGGGGCGGGCGGATCTGGAAACACCATATATTTT. Filled out from reference TRBV7-8 and TRBJ1-3, the complete variable domain reads GAGVSQSPRYKVAKRGQDVALRCDPISGHVSLFWYQQALGQGPEFLTYFQNEAQLDKSGLPSDRFFAERPEGSVSTLKIQRTQQEDSAVYLCASSLGAGGSGNTIYFGEGSWLTVV.

V gene TRBV5-1 combines with J gene TRBJ2-7; possibly TRBD1 or TRBD2 for D (5 bases each). Between the trimmed V and J ends, which lost 3 bases and 2 bases, there was a span of 12 bases. This CDR3 is built from 14 residues. CDR1 is SGHRS, CDR2 YFSETQ, per germline. CDR3 in amino acids: CASSSGTVTYEQYF. The CDR3 DNA follows: TGCGCCAGCAGCTCCGGGACGGTTACCTACGAGCAGTACTTC.

A few counts support this clone. CDR3 sequence: CASSQSGQGYGYTF. CDR3 nucleotides: TGCGCCAGCAGCCAGTCGGGACAGGGCTATGGCTACACCTTC. The chain employs TRBV4-1 and TRBJ1-2; the match to TRBD1 covers 9 bases. Unmatched junction bases numbered 3, after V lost 3 bases and J lost 4 bases. The CDR3 length is 14 residues. Germline CDR1 and CDR2: MGHRA and YSYEKL.

The CDR3 nucleotides are TGCGCCAGCAGCTTGGGGACAGCGCCCAATCAGCCCCAGCATTTT. It yields the protein CASSLGTAPNQPQHF. The chain recombines TRBV5-1 with TRBJ1-5; D is possibly TRBD1 (6 bases). CDR1 and CDR2 (germline): SGHRS, YFSETQ. With 0 bases removed from V and 3 bases from J, the gap between germline ends came to 10 bases. The CDR3 extends over 15 amino acids.

This rearrangement joins TRBV3-1 (or the pseudogene TRBV3-2) to TRBJ1-5, with D perhaps TRBD1 (5 bases). Germline CDR1 reads LGHDT; CDR2 reads YNNKEL (reference sequence). Trimming removed 3 bases at V and 9 bases at J, with 15 bases between. The CDR3 covers 14 residues. The CDR3 DNA reads as TGTGCCAGCAGCCAGGGGGGGGGTCCATGGCCCCAGCATTTT. Amino acids: CASSQGGGPWPQHF.

This rearrangement joins TRBV5-4 to TRBJ1-1, with no clear D. Germline assignment: CDR1 SGHNT and CDR2 YYREEE (reference sequence). The CDR3 loop spans 13 amino acids. Trimming left V 5 bases short and J 1 base short, with 9 bases between. This CDR3 is CASSRRGNTEAFF. The CDR3 nucleotides read TGTGCCAGCAGTAGACGGGGGAACACTGAAGCTTTCTTT.

The chain has TRBV7-6 and TRBJ2-5; D may match TRBD1 or TRBD2 (5 bases each). The germline V and J ends were trimmed by 3 bases and 2 bases, with 13 bases remaining between them. Germline-derived CDR1 and CDR2 are SGHVS and FNYEAQ. This CDR3 is built from 15 residues. The CDR3 loop reads CASSLGVSTQETQYF. The CDR3 DNA reads as TGTGCCAGCAGCTTGGGGGTCAGTACGCAAGAGACCCAGTACTTC.

This rearrangement joins TRBV24-1 to TRBJ2-1, with a weak D call TRBD2 (6 bases). This CDR3 has 16 amino acids. The V end was cut by 5 bases, the J end by 3 bases, with 16 bases between. The V gene's germline CDR1 is KGHDR and CDR2 SFDVKD. The CDR3 DNA reads TGTGCCACCAGTGGTGGGGGGTTTGACAGCTACAATGAGCAGTTCTTC. This codes for CATSGGGFDSYNEQFF.

The chain links TRBV5-1 to TRBJ1-2; TRBD1 matches 9 bases. CDR1 and CDR2 from the germline V gene are SGHRS and YFSETQ. Trimming removed 3 bases from V and 3 bases from J; junction bases left unmatched: 12. The CDR3 is 17 amino acids. CDR3 loop: CASSYPWDREKDYGYTF. In DNA form, the CDR3 reads TGCGCCAGCAGCTACCCGTGGGACAGGGAAAAAGACTATGGCTACACCTTC.

The CDR3 protein is CASSVDADSYSNQPQHF. In nucleotides, the CDR3 is TGTGCCAGCAGCGTAGATGCTGACAGCTATAGCAATCAGCCCCAGCATTTT. The chain has TRBV9 and TRBJ1-5; D is possibly TRBD1 (5 bases). The ends were cut back, 0 bases at V and 0 bases at J, with 13 bases in the middle. Germline V gene sequence: CDR1 SGDLS, CDR2 YYNGEE. The CDR3 loop spans 17 amino acids.

The chain couples TRBV28 to TRBJ2-2, with TRBD2 as a possible D gene (6 bases). Trimming cost V 4 bases and J 2 bases, with 14 bases left between them. The CDR3 totals 16 residues. CDR1 and CDR2 from the germline V gene are MDHEN and SYDVKM. The CDR3: CASSSLGEANTGELFF. In DNA form, the CDR3 reads TGTGCCAGCAGTTCCCTCGGGGAGGCAAACACCGGGGAGCTGTTTTTT.

The chain recombines TRBV10-3 with TRBJ2-5; TRBD2 might be the D (5 bases). Germline CDR1 reads ENHRY; CDR2 reads SYGVKD. The CDR3 has 14 residues. V shed 6 bases and J shed 3 bases, with 14 bases lying between them. The CDR3 nucleotides read TGTGCCATCAGGCCGGAGGTTGAGGAAGAGACCCAGTACTTC. Translating gives CAIRPEVEEETQYF.

The chain is built from TRBV29-1 and TRBJ2-3, with 14 positions matching TRBD2. Losses at the gene ends were 3 bases for V and 3 bases for J; bases not matched to a gene: 2. This CDR3 is 15 amino acids long. Germline V CDR1 and CDR2: SQVTM, ANQGSEA. CDR3 in DNA: TGCAGCGTTGACGGGACTAGCGGGAGAACAGATACGCAGTATTTT. Protein product: CSVDGTSGRTDTQYF.

The chain carries TRBV9 and TRBJ2-1, with D possibly being TRBD2 (6 bases). Germline CDR1 SGDLS, CDR2 YYNGEE. This CDR3 region has 15 residues. Deletions cut 4 bases from V and 0 bases from J, with 11 bases between. As DNA, the CDR3 is TGTGCCAGCAGCCCCGCAGCGGGCTCCTACAATGAGCAGTTCTTC. Translation: CASSPAAGSYNEQFF.

The chain recombines TRBV2 with TRBJ2-3; D might be TRBD1 or TRBD2, each matching 7 bases. Deletions cut 7 bases from V and 4 bases from J, with 15 bases between. The CDR3 consists of 14 residues. Germline CDR1 and CDR2: SNHLY and FYNNEI. CDR3 DNA: TGTGCCAGCATCCACAGGGGAGGGGCAGATACGCAGTATTTT. It codes for CASIHRGGADTQYF.

The gene calls are TRBV5-4 and TRBJ1-3, with 9 bases identical to TRBD1. The germline gives CDR1 SGHNT, CDR2 YYREEE (reference sequence). The trim removed 0 bases at V and 3 bases at J, leaving 4 bases unmatched. The CDR3 has 16 amino acids. DNA of the CDR3: TGTGCCAGCAGCTTGGGAGGACAGGGGAGTGGAAACACCATATATTTT. This sequence encodes CASSLGGQGSGNTIYF.

This clone was found once. This sequence joins TRBV27 and TRBJ1-1, with TRBD1 matching over 9 bases. Unmatched junction bases numbered 1, after V lost 7 bases and J lost 1 base. The germline gives CDR1 MNHEY, CDR2 SMNVEV (reference sequence). This CDR3 is built from 13 residues. The CDR3 is CASKQGANTEAFF. The CDR3 bases are TGTGCCAGCAAACAGGGGGCGAACACTGAAGCTTTCTTT.